This is a list of T cell receptor beta chains from one sample in a study of neurological immune-mediated disorders. Using its own MiXCR run on the 5' RACE reads, TCRdb lists one record per CDR3 protein. The profile shows some 53,000 distinct CDR3 sequences, roughly 17% of them singletons. The sequenced sample was PBMCs. The receptors here all came from a man aged 55 to 70 in good health. Both conserved end residues are part of each CDR3. The D gene is left open where the match is weak. Clone size is given as once, few or many counts, or a class when the clone is expanded.

d_gene: NA; abundance: many; v_gene: TRBV29-1; len: 12; j_gene: TRBJ1-1; CDR3aa: CSVPLTNTEAFF; CDR3nt: TGCAGCGTCCCCTTGACGAACACTGAAGCTTTCTTT
d_gene: TRBD1; abundance: few; v_gene: TRBV5-1; len: 16; j_gene: TRBJ2-3; CDR3aa: CASSSVPDRVADTQYF; CDR3nt: TGCGCCAGCAGCTCGGTTCCGGACAGGGTTGCAGATACGCAGTATTTT
d_gene: TRBD1; abundance: many; v_gene: TRBV7-2; len: 15; j_gene: TRBJ2-3; CDR3aa: CASSRRQGLADTQYF; CDR3nt: TGTGCCAGCAGCCGTAGACAGGGTTTAGCAGATACGCAGTATTTT
d_gene: NA; abundance: once; v_gene: TRBV10-3; len: 13; j_gene: TRBJ2-3; CDR3aa: CAISVGQRDTQYF; CDR3nt: TGTGCCATCAGTGTTGGGCAGAGAGATACGCAGTATTTT
d_gene: NA; abundance: medium-sized; v_gene: TRBV14; len: 15; j_gene: TRBJ1-1; CDR3aa: CASSQVVSVNTEAFF; CDR3nt: TGTGCCAGCAGCCAAGTGGTATCCGTGAACACTGAAGCTTTCTTT
d_gene: TRBD1; abundance: many; v_gene: TRBV20-1; len: 15; j_gene: TRBJ2-7; CDR3aa: CSARPGTGGHYEQYF; CDR3nt: TGCAGTGCTAGACCCGGGACAGGGGGTCACTACGAGCAGTACTTC
d_gene: NA; abundance: many; v_gene: TRBV6-1; len: 11; j_gene: TRBJ1-4; CDR3aa: CASSEHGVPFF; CDR3nt: TGTGCCAGCAGTGAACATGGAGTCCCGTTTTTT
d_gene: NA; abundance: many; v_gene: TRBV12-3/TRBV12-4; len: 15; j_gene: TRBJ2-2; CDR3aa: CASSLAGANTGELFF; CDR3nt: TGTGCCAGCAGCCTGGCAGGGGCGAACACCGGGGAGCTGTTTTTT
d_gene: TRBD2; abundance: many; v_gene: TRBV9; len: 14; j_gene: TRBJ2-2; CDR3aa: CASSAGGVSGELFF; CDR3nt: TGTGCCAGCAGCGCGGGAGGGGTATCCGGGGAGCTGTTTTTT
d_gene: NA; abundance: many; v_gene: TRBV9; len: 16; j_gene: TRBJ2-1; CDR3aa: CASSPQRVSSYNEQFF; CDR3nt: TGTGCCAGCAGCCCACAGAGGGTGAGCTCCTACAATGAGCAGTTCTTC
d_gene: NA; abundance: many; v_gene: TRBV7-9; len: 11; j_gene: TRBJ2-7; CDR3aa: CATAASYEQYF; CDR3nt: TGTGCCACCGCCGCCTCCTACGAGCAGTACTTC
d_gene: NA; abundance: many; v_gene: TRBV5-1; len: 15; j_gene: TRBJ2-1; CDR3aa: CASSSFQAADNEQFF; CDR3nt: TGCGCCAGCAGCTCCTTCCAAGCGGCAGACAATGAGCAGTTCTTC